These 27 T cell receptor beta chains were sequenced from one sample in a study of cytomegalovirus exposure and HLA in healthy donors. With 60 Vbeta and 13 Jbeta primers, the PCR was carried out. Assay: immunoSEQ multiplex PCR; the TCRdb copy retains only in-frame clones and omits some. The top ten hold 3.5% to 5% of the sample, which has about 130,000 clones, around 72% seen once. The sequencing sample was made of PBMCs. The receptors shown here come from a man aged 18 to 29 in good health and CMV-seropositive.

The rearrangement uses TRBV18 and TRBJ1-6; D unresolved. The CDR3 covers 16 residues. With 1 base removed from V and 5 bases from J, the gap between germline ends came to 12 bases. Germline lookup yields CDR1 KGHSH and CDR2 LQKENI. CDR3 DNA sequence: TGTGCCAGCTCACCACTCGCCCGCGGTAATAATTCACCCCTCCACTTT. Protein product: CASSPLARGNNSPLHF.

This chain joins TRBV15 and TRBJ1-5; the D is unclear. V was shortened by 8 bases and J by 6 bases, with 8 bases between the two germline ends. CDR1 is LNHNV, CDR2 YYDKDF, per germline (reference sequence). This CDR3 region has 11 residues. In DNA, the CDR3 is TGTGCCACCGGAGGAAGTCAGCCCCAGCATTTT. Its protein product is CATGGSQPQHF. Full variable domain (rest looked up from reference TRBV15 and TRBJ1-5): DAMVIQNPRYQVTQFGKPVTLSCSQTLNHNVMYWYQQKSSQAPKLLFHYYDKDFNNEADTPDNFQSRRPNTSFCFLDIRSPGLGDTAMYLCATGGSQPQHFGDGTRLSIL.

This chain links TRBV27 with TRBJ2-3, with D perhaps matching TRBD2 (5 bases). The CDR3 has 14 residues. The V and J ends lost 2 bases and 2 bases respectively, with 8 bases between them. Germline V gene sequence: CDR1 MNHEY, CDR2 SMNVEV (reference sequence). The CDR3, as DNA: TGTGCCAGCAGTTTAGAGGGCCTCACAGATACGCAGTATTTT. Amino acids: CASSLEGLTDTQYF.

The CDR3 here is CASSQAGTSGTEAFF. The CDR3, as DNA: TGCGCCAGCAGCCAGGCAGGGACTTCCGGCACTGAAGCTTTCTTT. The chain combines TRBV5-1 with TRBJ1-1, with D tentatively TRBD1 (5 bases). CDR1 is SGHRS, CDR2 YFSETQ, per germline. CDR3 size: 15 residues. Trimming shortened V by 4 bases and J by 4 bases, and 17 bases separated the two germline ends.

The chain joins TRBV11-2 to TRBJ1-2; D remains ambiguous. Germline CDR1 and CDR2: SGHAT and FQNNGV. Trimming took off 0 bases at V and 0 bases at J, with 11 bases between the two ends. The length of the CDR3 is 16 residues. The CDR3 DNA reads TGTGCCAGCAGCTTAGATCCCCAGGCACCTAACTATGGCTACACCTTC. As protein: CASSLDPQAPNYGYTF.

The CDR3 sequence: CASSLDRDTLAFF. The CDR3 DNA reads as TGTGCCAGCAGCTTAGACCGGGACACGTTGGCTTTCTTT. The gene calls are TRBV11-1 and TRBJ1-1; weak D call: TRBD1 (6 bases). Trimming cost V 1 base and J 11 bases, with 14 bases left between them. In germline, CDR1 is SGHAT, CDR2 FQDESV (reference sequence). The CDR3 is 13 amino acids. The complete variable domain, with remaining parts taken from reference TRBV11-1 and TRBJ1-1, reads EAEVAQSPRYKITEKSQAVAFWCDPISGHATLYWYRQILGQGPELLVQFQDESVVDDSQLPKDRFSAERLKGVDSTLKIQPAELGDSAMYLCASSLDRDTLAFFGQGTRLTVV.

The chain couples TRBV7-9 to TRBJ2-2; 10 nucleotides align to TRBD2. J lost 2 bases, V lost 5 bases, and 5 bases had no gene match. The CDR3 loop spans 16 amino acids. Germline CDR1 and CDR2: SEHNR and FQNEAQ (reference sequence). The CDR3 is CASSPTSGTNTGELFF. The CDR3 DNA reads TGTGCCAGCAGCCCCACTAGCGGGACCAACACCGGGGAGCTGTTTTTT.

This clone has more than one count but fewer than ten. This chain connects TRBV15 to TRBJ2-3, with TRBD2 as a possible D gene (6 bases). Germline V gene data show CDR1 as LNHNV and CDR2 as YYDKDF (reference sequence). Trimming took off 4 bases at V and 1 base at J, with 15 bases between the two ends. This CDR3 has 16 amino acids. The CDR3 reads CATSIGTPAGTDTQYF. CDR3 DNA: TGTGCCACCAGCATCGGGACTCCAGCGGGCACAGATACGCAGTATTTT. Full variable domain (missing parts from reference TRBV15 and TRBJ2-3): DAMVIQNPRYQVTQFGKPVTLSCSQTLNHNVMYWYQQKSSQAPKLLFHYYDKDFNNEADTPDNFQSRRPNTSFCFLDIRSPGLGDTAMYLCATSIGTPAGTDTQYFGPGTRLTVL.

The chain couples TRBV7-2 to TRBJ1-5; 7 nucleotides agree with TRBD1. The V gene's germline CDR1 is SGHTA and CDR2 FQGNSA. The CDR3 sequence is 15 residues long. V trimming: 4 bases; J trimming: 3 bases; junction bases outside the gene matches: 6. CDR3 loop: CASSSTGRYNQPQHF. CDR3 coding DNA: TGTGCCAGCAGCTCGACAGGGCGGTACAATCAGCCCCAGCATTTT.

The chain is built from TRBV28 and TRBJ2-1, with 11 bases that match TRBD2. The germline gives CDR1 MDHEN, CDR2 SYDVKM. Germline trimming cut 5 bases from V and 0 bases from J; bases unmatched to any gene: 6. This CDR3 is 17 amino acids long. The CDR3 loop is CASSLPSGRTSYNEQFF. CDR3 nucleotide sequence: TGTGCCAGCAGTCTTCCTAGCGGGAGGACCTCCTACAATGAGCAGTTCTTC.

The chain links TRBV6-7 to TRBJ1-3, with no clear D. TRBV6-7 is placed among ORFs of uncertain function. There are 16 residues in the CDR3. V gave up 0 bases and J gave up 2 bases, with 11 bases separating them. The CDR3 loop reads CASSYSPRSTGNTIYF. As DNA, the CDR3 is TGTGCCAGCAGTTACTCGCCTCGGAGCACTGGAAACACCATATATTTT.

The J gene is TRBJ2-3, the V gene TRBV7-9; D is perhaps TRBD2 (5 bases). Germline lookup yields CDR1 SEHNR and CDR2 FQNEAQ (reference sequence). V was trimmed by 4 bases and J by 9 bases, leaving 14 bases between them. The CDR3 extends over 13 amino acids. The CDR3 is CASSSSELDTQYF. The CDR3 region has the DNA TGTGCCAGCAGCTCCTCTGAACTAGACACGCAGTATTTT.

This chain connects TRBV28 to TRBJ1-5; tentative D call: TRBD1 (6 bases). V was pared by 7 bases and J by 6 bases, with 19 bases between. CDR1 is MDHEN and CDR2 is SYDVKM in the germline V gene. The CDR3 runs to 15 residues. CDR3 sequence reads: CASTNRGGVGQPQHF. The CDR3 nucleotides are TGTGCCAGCACCAACCGCGGGGGCGTCGGTCAGCCCCAGCATTTT.

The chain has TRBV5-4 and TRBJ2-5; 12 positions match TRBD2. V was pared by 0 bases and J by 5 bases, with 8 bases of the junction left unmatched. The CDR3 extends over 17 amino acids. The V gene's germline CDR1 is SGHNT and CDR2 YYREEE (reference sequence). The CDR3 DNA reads TGTGCCAGCAGCTTGGATCTAGCGGGAGGGCCGGAGGAGACCCAGTACTTC. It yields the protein CASSLDLAGGPEETQYF. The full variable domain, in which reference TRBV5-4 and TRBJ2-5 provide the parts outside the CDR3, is ETGVTQSPTHLIKTRGQQVTLRCSSQSGHNTVSWYQQALGQGPQFIFQYYREEENGRGNFPPRFSGLQFPNYSSELNVNALELDDSALYLCASSLDLAGGPEETQYFGPGTRLLVL.

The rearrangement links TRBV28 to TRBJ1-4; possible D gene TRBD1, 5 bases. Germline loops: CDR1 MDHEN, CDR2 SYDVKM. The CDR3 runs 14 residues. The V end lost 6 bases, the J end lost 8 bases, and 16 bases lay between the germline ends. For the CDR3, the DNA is TGTGCCAGCAGCTCCGGGACTATGCCCGAAAAACTGTTTTTT. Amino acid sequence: CASSSGTMPEKLFF.

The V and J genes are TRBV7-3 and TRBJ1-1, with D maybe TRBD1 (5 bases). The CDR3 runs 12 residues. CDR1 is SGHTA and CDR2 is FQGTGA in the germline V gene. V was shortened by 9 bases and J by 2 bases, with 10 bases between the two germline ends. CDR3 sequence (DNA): TGTGCCAGTTCAGGGACTAACACTGAAGCTTTCTTT. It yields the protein CASSGTNTEAFF.

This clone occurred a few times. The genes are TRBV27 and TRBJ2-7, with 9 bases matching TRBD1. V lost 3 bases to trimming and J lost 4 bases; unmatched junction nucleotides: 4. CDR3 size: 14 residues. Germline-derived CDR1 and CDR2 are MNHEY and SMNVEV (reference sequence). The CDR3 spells CASSLYRGPYEQYF. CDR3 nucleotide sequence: TGTGCCAGCAGTTTGTACAGGGGGCCGTACGAGCAGTACTTC.

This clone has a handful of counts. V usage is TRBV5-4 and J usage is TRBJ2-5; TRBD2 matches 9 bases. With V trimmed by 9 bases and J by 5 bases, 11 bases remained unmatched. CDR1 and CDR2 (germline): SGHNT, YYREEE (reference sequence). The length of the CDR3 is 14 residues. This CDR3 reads CATAPNSGSETQYF. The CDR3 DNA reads TGTGCCACCGCTCCGAATAGCGGGAGCGAGACCCAGTACTTC.

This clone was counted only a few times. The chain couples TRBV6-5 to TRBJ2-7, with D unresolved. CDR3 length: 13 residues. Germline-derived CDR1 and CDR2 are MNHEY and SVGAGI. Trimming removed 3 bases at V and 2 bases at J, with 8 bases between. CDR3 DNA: TGTGCCAGCAGTTATAACAGAGCCTACGAGCAGTACTTC. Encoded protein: CASSYNRAYEQYF.

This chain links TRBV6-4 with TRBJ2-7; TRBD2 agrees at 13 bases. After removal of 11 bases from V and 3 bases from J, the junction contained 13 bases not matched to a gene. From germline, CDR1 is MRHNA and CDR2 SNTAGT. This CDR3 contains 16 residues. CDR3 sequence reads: CAGLTSGGDSFYEQYF. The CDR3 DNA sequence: TGTGCCGGATTAACTAGCGGGGGGGACTCATTCTACGAGCAGTACTTC.

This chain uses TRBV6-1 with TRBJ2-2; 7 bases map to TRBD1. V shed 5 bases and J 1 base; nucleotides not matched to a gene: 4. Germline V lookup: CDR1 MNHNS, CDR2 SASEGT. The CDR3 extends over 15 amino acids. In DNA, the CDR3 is TGTGCCAGCAGTCGACAGGGAGTGAACACCGGGGAGCTGTTTTTT. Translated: CASSRQGVNTGELFF.

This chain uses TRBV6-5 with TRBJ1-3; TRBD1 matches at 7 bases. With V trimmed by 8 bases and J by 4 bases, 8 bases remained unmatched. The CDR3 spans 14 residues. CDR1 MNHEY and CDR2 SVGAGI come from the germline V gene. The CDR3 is CASLERGHGNTIYF. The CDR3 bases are TGTGCCAGCTTGGAGAGGGGGCACGGAAACACCATATATTTT.

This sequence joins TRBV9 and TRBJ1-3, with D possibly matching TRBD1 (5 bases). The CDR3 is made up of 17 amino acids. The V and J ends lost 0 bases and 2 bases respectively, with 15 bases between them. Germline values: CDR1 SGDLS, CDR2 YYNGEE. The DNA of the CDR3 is TGTGCCAGCAGCGTAGAGGTTGGGGGGTATCCTGGAAACACCATATATTTT. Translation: CASSVEVGGYPGNTIYF.

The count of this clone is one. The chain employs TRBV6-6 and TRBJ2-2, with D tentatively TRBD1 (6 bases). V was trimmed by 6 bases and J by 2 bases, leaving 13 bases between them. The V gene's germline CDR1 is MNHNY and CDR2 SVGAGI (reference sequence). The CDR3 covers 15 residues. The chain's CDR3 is CASSRTALNTGELFF. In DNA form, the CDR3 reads TGTGCCAGCAGCCGGACAGCCCTAAACACCGGGGAGCTGTTTTTT.

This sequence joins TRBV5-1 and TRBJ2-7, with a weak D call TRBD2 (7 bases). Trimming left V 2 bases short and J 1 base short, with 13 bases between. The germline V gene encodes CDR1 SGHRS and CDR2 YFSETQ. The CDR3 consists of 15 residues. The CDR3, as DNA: TGCGCCAGCAGCTTAACGGGGAGGGGGTCCTACGAGCAGTACTTC. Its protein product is CASSLTGRGSYEQYF.

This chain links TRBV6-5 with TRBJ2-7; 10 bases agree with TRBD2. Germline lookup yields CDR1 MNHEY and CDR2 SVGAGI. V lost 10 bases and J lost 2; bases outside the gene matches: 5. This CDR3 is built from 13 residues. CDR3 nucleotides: TGTGCCACTTCACTAGCGGGGCCCTACGAGCAGTACTTC. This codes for CATSLAGPYEQYF.

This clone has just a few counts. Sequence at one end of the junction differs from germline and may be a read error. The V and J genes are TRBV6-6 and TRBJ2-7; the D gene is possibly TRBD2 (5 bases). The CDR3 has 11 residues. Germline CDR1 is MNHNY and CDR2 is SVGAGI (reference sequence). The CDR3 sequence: CASSYGRSGVF. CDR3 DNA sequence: TGTGCCAGCAGTTACGGGAGAAGCGGAGTATTC.